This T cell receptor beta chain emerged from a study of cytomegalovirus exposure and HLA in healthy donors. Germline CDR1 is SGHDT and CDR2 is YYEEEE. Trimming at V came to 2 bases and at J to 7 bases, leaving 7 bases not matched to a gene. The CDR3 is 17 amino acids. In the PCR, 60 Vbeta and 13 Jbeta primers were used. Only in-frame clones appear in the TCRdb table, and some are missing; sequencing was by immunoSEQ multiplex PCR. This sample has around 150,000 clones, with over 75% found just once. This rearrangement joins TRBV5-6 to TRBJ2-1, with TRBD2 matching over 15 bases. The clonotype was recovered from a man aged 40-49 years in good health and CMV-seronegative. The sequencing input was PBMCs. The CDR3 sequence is CASSFRTSGGAKNEQFF. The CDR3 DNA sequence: TGTGCCAGCAGCTTTCGGACTAGCGGGGGGGCGAAAAATGAGCAGTTCTTC.